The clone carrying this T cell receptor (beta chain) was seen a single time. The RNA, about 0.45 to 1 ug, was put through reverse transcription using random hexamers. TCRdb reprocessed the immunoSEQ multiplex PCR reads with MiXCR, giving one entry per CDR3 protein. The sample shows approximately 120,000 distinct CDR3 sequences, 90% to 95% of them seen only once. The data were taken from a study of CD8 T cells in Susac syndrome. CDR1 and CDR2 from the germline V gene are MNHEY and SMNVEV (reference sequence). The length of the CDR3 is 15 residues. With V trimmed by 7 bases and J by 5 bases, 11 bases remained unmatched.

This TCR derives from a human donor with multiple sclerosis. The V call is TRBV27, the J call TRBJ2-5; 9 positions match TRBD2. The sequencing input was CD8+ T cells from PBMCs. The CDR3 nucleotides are TGTGCCAGCATGGTGATTAGCGGGGGTTTTGAGACCCAGTACTTC. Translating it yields CASMVISGGFETQYF.